Following are 9 T cell receptor beta chains from one sample sequenced in a study of T cells in Graves' hyperthyroidism and ophthalmopathy. Amplification yielded TCR beta CDR3 regions, with RNA transcripts as the source. The study used the HTBI primer set for a first-round RT-PCR of the TCR CDR3. TCRdb fed the multiplex PCR reads into MiXCR, producing one record per CDR3 protein. The sample consists of approximately 410,000 distinct CDR3 sequences, approximately 13% of them appearing once. The sample was blood. The receptors were gathered from a woman aged 18-29 years with Graves' hyperthyroidism.

This clonotype was recorded at least ten times. This chain connects TRBV30 to TRBJ1-5; D possibly corresponds to TRBD1 (6 bases). V was cut by 1 base and J by 6 bases, with 19 bases left in between. Germline CDR1 is GTSNPN and CDR2 is SVGIG (reference sequence). CDR3 length equals 16 residues. The CDR3 spells CAWSERYTSRGQPQHF. The CDR3 DNA is TGTGCCTGGAGTGAGCGCTATACTAGCAGGGGTCAGCCCCAGCATTTT.

This clonotype appeared a few times. The genes are TRBV11-2 and TRBJ2-5, with 9 positions matching TRBD2. Germline CDR1 and CDR2: SGHAT and FQNNGV. The J segment lost 9 bases and the V segment lost 5 bases, leaving 10 bases of the junction unmatched. This CDR3 is built from 14 residues. Here the CDR3 reads CASSQTLAGEAQYF. The CDR3 DNA reads as TGTGCCAGCAGCCAAACCTTAGCGGGAGAAGCCCAGTACTTC. Using reference TRBV11-2 and TRBJ2-5 for the parts outside the CDR3, the full variable domain is EAGVAQSPRYKIIEKRQSVAFWCNPISGHATLYWYQQILGQGPKLLIQFQNNGVVDDSQLPKDRFSAERLKGVDSTLKIQPAKLEDSAVYLCASSQTLAGEAQYFGPGTRLLVL.

This clonotype came up once. V is TRBV7-9 and J is TRBJ2-2, with 9 nucleotides matching TRBD2. The CDR3 extends over 15 amino acids. Germline V lookup: CDR1 SEHNR, CDR2 FQNEAQ (reference sequence). Trimming took 4 bases from V and 3 from J; bases not matched to a gene: 3. The CDR3 sequence: CASSWTSEDTGELFF. CDR3 in DNA: TGTGCCAGCAGCTGGACTAGCGAGGACACCGGGGAGCTGTTTTTT.

This clonotype appeared a few times. This chain links TRBV30 with TRBJ1-4; D gene unclear. This CDR3 has 12 residues. V lost 6 bases, J lost 3 bases, and 8 bases lay in between. Germline CDR1 GTSNPN, CDR2 SVGIG (reference sequence). CDR3 nucleotides: TGTGCCTGCCGGGCCCCTAATGAAAAACTGTTTTTT. The encoded protein is CACRAPNEKLFF.

As to this clonotype: One junction end does not reproduce the germline sequence, and a read error may be involved. This sequence joins TRBV2 and TRBJ1-2; D remains unclear. From germline, CDR1 is SNHLY and CDR2 FYNNEI. The CDR3 totals 8 residues. DNA for the CDR3: TGTGCCAATACGCCGAAGGCCTTC. Amino acid sequence: CANTPKAF.

This clonotype was detected ten times or more. V is TRBV5-1 and J is TRBJ2-1, with D possibly called TRBD1 or TRBD2 (5 bases each). Trimming stripped 3 bases from V and 4 bases from J, with 14 bases between. The CDR3 totals 15 residues. Germline-derived CDR1 and CDR2 are SGHRS and YFSETQ. The CDR3 loop reads CASSSSGPTYNEQFF. As DNA, the CDR3 is TGCGCCAGCAGCTCTTCGGGACCCACATACAATGAGCAGTTCTTC.

This clonotype was counted many times. The V call is TRBV6-1, the J call TRBJ1-5, with D possibly being TRBD1 (5 bases). Germline loops: CDR1 MNHNS, CDR2 SASEGT. The CDR3 has 15 amino acids. Trimming removed 8 bases from V and 1 base from J, with 15 bases in between. Here the CDR3 DNA reads TGTGCCAGCGAGAGTCAGGGAATGAGCAATCAGCCCCAGCATTTT. The encoded protein is CASESQGMSNQPQHF.

This clonotype was detected a few times. The CDR3 DNA is TGTGCCAGCAGCCAAGATAGAAGGGGGCAGCCCCAGCATTTT. Translated: CASSQDRRGQPQHF. V is TRBV3-1 and J is TRBJ1-5, with D possibly being TRBD1 (6 bases). Trimming took 0 bases from V and 7 from J, leaving 10 bases between them. The length of the CDR3 is 14 residues. The germline gives CDR1 LGHDT, CDR2 YNNKEL (reference sequence). The full variable domain, with the rest looked up from reference TRBV3-1 and TRBJ1-5, is DTAVSQTPKYLVTQMGNDKSIKCEQNLGHDTMYWYKQDSKKFLKIMFSYNNKELIINETVPNRFSPKSPDKAHLNLHINSLELGDSAVYFCASSQDRRGQPQHFGDGTRLSIL.

This clonotype was seen a few times. This chain connects TRBV18 to TRBJ1-1; TRBD1 matches at 7 bases. J lost 2 bases, V lost 0 bases, and 9 bases had no gene match. The germline V gene encodes CDR1 KGHSH and CDR2 LQKENI. The CDR3 has 17 residues. CDR3 protein: CASSPPGRGGGNTEAFF. The DNA for the CDR3 is TGTGCCAGCTCACCACCGGGCAGGGGGGGGGGAAACACTGAAGCTTTCTTT.